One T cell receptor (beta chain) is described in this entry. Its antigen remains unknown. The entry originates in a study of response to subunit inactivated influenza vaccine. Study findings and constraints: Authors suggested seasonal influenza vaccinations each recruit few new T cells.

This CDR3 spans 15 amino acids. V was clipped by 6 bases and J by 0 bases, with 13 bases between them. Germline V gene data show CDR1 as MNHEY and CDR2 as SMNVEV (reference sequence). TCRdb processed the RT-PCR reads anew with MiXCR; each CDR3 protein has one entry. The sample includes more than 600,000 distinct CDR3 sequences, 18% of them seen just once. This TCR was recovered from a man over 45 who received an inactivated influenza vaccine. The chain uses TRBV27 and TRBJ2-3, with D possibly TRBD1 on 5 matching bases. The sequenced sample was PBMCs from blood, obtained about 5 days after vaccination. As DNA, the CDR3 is TGTGCCAGCAGGCTCATGACAGCCAGCACAGATACGCAGTATTTT. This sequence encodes CASRLMTASTDTQYF.